This T cell receptor beta chain was retrieved from a study of T cell repertoires in cytomegalovirus infection. Looking at the study overall: Both a matching HLA type and CMV infection were indicated by public TCR beta signatures. General observations from the study: Accumulated public TCR beta family frequency recognized individuals carrying CMV together with the relevant HLA.

TCRdb independently ran MiXCR on the reads; one entry per CDR3 protein. This table holds approximately 140,000 distinct CDR3 sequences, approximately 8.8% found once. Germline CDR1 reads MDHEN; CDR2 reads SYDVKM. The CDR3 extends over 15 amino acids. The trim removed 3 bases at V and 5 bases at J, leaving 5 bases unmatched. In its sample, this clonotype was seen a few times. Its antigen remains unknown. Sample: PBMCs. The receptor was derived from a human donor in good health (CMV status not recorded). Some clones in this sample may be carry-over from other donors' samples. The V gene is TRBV28, the J gene TRBJ1-5; TRBD1 matches 9 bases. CDR3 DNA sequence: TGTGCCAGCAGTTTCTACAGGGGGCAGGATCAGCCCCAGCATTTT. This gives the protein CASSFYRGQDQPQHF.